Below, 3 T cell receptor beta chains from the same sample are listed, as sequenced in a study of T cell responses to AZD1222 COVID-19 vaccine. Assay: immunoSEQ multiplex PCR; the TCRdb copy retains only in-frame clones and omits some. The table has more than 90,000 clones, roughly nine tenths seen once. The sequencing here drew on peripheral blood, taken on day 0 of AZD1222 vaccination. These receptors all stem from an adult in good health.

The gene calls are TRBV27 and TRBJ2-7; 10 bases are shared with TRBD2. V lost 5 bases to trimming and J lost 4 bases; unmatched junction nucleotides: 8. This CDR3 is 15 amino acids long. Germline values: CDR1 MNHEY, CDR2 SMNVEV (reference sequence). The CDR3: CASSPGLADVYEQYF. The CDR3 coding sequence is TGTGCCAGCAGTCCAGGACTAGCGGATGTATACGAGCAGTACTTC.

The rearrangement links TRBV11-2 to TRBJ2-2, with D perhaps given as TRBD1 or TRBD2 (7 bases each). There are 19 residues in the CDR3. Germline V lookup: CDR1 SGHAT, CDR2 FQNNGV. The ends were cut back, 2 bases at V and 1 base at J, with 20 bases in the middle. The chain's CDR3 is CASSLSFRGGDGNTGELFF. CDR3 DNA sequence: TGTGCCAGCAGCTTATCCTTCAGGGGGGGAGACGGGAACACCGGGGAGCTGTTTTTT.

The V gene is TRBV7-9, the J gene TRBJ2-3, with D perhaps given as TRBD1 or TRBD2 (5 bases each). Germline V lookup: CDR1 SEHNR, CDR2 FQNEAQ (reference sequence). The V and J ends lost 0 bases and 1 base respectively, with 5 bases between them. CDR3 length equals 14 residues. The CDR3 DNA follows: TGTGCCAGCAGCTTAGCGGGGGGCACAGATACGCAGTATTTT. It specifies CASSLAGGTDTQYF.